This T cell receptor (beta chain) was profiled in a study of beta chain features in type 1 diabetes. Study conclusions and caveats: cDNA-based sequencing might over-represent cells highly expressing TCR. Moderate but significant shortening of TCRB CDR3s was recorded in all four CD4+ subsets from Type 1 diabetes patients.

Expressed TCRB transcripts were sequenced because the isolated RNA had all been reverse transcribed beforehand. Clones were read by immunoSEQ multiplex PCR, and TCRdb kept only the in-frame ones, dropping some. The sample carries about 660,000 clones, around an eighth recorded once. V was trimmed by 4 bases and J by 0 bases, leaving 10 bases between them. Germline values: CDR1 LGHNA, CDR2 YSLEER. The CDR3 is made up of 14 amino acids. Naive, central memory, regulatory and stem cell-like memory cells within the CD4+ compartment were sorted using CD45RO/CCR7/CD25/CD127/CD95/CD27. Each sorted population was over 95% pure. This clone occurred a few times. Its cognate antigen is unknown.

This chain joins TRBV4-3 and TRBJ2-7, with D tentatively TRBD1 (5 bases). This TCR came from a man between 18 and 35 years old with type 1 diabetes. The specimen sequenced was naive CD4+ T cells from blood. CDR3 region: CASSLRDSSYEQYF. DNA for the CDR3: TGCGCCAGCAGCCTCCGCGACAGCTCCTACGAGCAGTACTTC.